This entry concerns a single TCR beta chain. The source of the sample is a study of blood T cell repertoires in COVID-19. Sequenced by immunoSEQ multiplex PCR; TCRdb stores in-frame clones only, minus some. Among 150,000 to 200,000 clones listed, 80% to 90% were seen once. This CDR3 is 13 amino acids long. The V and J ends lost 5 bases and 8 bases, in that order; junction bases with no gene match: 7. Per the germline V gene, CDR1 is LNHDA and CDR2 is SQIVND (reference sequence). Sequences were obtained from peripheral blood. The V gene is TRBV19, the J gene TRBJ1-1, with 8 bases aligning to TRBD1. The TCR sequence derives from an older woman with COVID-19, enrolled during active disease. CDR3 DNA: TGTGCCAGTAGTCCGCCTGGACAGGGCGAAGCTTTCTTT. Protein: CASSPPGQGEAFF.